The 21 T cell receptor beta chains listed next were all sequenced from one sample in a study of chemoradiotherapy in HPV16-positive cancers. Clones were read by immunoSEQ multiplex PCR, and TCRdb kept only the in-frame ones, dropping some. The top ten clones hold roughly 2% of a sample with under 15,000 clones, roughly 77% of them seen once. This sample was gathered from a patient who underwent chemoradiotherapy. The receptors originated from a human donor with HPV-associated anogenital cancer.

This rearrangement joins TRBV4-3 to TRBJ2-5; 8 nucleotides agree with TRBD2. The germline CDR1 and CDR2 sequences are LGHNA and YSLEER. This CDR3 has 17 residues. J lost 9 bases, V lost 0 bases, and 15 bases had no gene match. The CDR3 is CASSQDWRAGAGEAQYF. In nucleotides, the CDR3 is TGCGCCAGCAGCCAAGATTGGCGAGCGGGGGCGGGGGAGGCCCAGTACTTC.

Remarks on this clone: Other DNA sequences within the sample encode an identical CDR3. V and J are TRBV7-9 and TRBJ2-7; 8 bases are shared with TRBD1. Losses at the gene ends were 5 bases for V and 3 bases for J; bases not matched to a gene: 3. Germline-derived CDR1 and CDR2 are SEHNR and FQNEAQ (reference sequence). The CDR3 is made up of 13 amino acids. CDR3 amino acids: CASSPGTGYEQYF. CDR3 in DNA: TGTGCCAGCAGCCCTGGGACAGGCTACGAGCAGTACTTC. The complete variable domain, with remaining parts taken from reference TRBV7-9 and TRBJ2-7, reads DTGVSQNPRHKITKRGQNVTFRCDPISEHNRLYWYRQTLGQGPEFLTYFQNEAQLEKSRLLSDRFSAERPKGSFSTLEIQRTEQGDSAMYLCASSPGTGYEQYFGPGTRLTVT.

This clone has only a few counts. The rearrangement joins TRBV18 to TRBJ1-4; weak D call: TRBD1 (5 bases). The CDR3 runs to 14 residues. V was shortened by 3 bases and J by 6 bases, with 11 bases between the two germline ends. Per germline, CDR1 KGHSH and CDR2 LQKENI. The CDR3 reads CASSPSTVYEKLFF. In DNA, the CDR3 is TGTGCCAGCTCACCCTCGACAGTGTATGAAAAACTGTTTTTT.

This sequence joins TRBV5-6 and TRBJ2-7; possibly TRBD1 for D (6 bases). V was shortened by 4 bases and J by 0 bases, with 17 bases between the two germline ends. Germline V gene lookup returns CDR1 SGHDT and CDR2 YYEEEE. The CDR3 covers 16 residues. CDR3 in DNA: TGTGCCAGCAGCCACGGATCGACAGGACACTCCTACGAGCAGTACTTC. It translates to CASSHGSTGHSYEQYF.

The V call is TRBV5-1, the J call TRBJ2-1; 11 bases are a match to TRBD2. CDR3 length: 17 residues. CDR1 and CDR2 from the germline V gene are SGHRS and YFSETQ. Trimming removed 4 bases from V and 9 bases from J; junction bases left unmatched: 15. CDR3 amino acids: CASSLTLAGGPYGEQFF. The CDR3 DNA is TGCGCCAGCAGCCTCACCTTAGCGGGGGGGCCCTACGGTGAGCAGTTCTTC.

This clone appeared a few times. The chain couples TRBV19 to TRBJ1-4; D might be TRBD1 (5 bases). V lost 4 bases and J 8 bases, leaving 11 bases between the germline ends. In germline, CDR1 is LNHDA, CDR2 SQIVND (reference sequence). The CDR3 spans 13 residues. The CDR3 DNA is TGTGCCAGTAGTACAGGGAGTGAAGAAAAACTGTTTTTT. Its protein is CASSTGSEEKLFF.

The chain joins TRBV27 to TRBJ1-5; 9 bases align to TRBD1. Germline V gives CDR1 MNHEY, CDR2 SMNVEV (reference sequence). Trimming at V came to 7 bases and at J to 6 bases, leaving 13 bases not matched to a gene. The CDR3 covers 16 residues. For the CDR3, the DNA is TGTGCCAGCACACCGCACTCGACAGGGGGGGGTCAGCCCCAGCATTTT. This encodes CASTPHSTGGGQPQHF.

The chain links TRBV5-1 to TRBJ2-2; a weak D match, TRBD2 (5 bases). Germline values: CDR1 SGHRS, CDR2 YFSETQ. The CDR3 spans 17 residues. Trimming shortened V by 0 bases and J by 2 bases, and 14 bases separated the two germline ends. In nucleotides, the CDR3 is TGCGCCAGCAGCTTGGGAGGGTCGGATTCTAACACCGGGGAGCTGTTTTTT. It encodes CASSLGGSDSNTGELFF.

The rearrangement joins TRBV7-9 to TRBJ1-1, with D possibly TRBD1 on 5 matching bases. CDR1 and CDR2 from the germline V gene are SEHNR and FQNEAQ (reference sequence). Trimming took 6 bases from V and 5 from J, leaving 10 bases between them. The CDR3 runs to 12 residues. The CDR3 nucleotides are TGTGCCAGCAGGGGGCTGGAAACTGAAGCTTTCTTT. This encodes CASRGLETEAFF.

V and J are TRBV6-6 and TRBJ1-1; D is unresolved. The length of the CDR3 is 14 residues. The V end lost 4 bases, the J end lost 1 base, and 10 bases lay between the germline ends. The germline CDR1 and CDR2 sequences are MNHNY and SVGAGI (reference sequence). DNA of the CDR3: TGTGCCAGCAGTTCTTCAGAAAAGAACACTGAAGCTTTCTTT. It yields the protein CASSSSEKNTEAFF.

V usage is TRBV20-1 and J usage is TRBJ2-5; D is perhaps TRBD1 (6 bases). The CDR3 sequence is 11 residues long. Germline values: CDR1 DFQATT, CDR2 SNEGSKA (reference sequence). CDR3 protein: CSGQGQETQYF. In nucleotides, the CDR3 is TGCAGCGGGCAGGGGCAAGAGACCCAGTACTTC.

The CDR3 bases are TGTGCCAGCAGTCTAGGGGCGGGGCTGGGGGAGCTGTTTTTT. It encodes CASSLGAGLGELFF. The J gene is TRBJ2-2, the V gene TRBV27; possibly TRBD2 for D (6 bases). V was shortened by 5 bases and J by 8 bases, with 15 bases between the two germline ends. CDR1 MNHEY and CDR2 SMNVEV come from the germline V gene (reference sequence). This CDR3 contains 14 residues.

This clone has just one count. V is TRBV5-5 and J is TRBJ1-2; D gene uncertain. Trimming shortened V by 4 bases and J by 5 bases, and 15 bases separated the two germline ends. Germline V lookup: CDR1 SGHKS, CDR2 YYEKEE (reference sequence). This CDR3 has 14 residues. The CDR3 loop is CASSPGLFRYGYTF. CDR3 DNA sequence: TGTGCCAGCAGCCCAGGACTATTTAGGTATGGCTACACCTTC.

The chain recombines TRBV6-1 with TRBJ2-3, with 7 bases matching TRBD2. Germline loops: CDR1 MNHNS, CDR2 SASEGT. J gave up 2 bases and V 5 bases, and 7 bases lay outside the gene matches. This CDR3 is built from 15 residues. The CDR3 DNA follows: TGTGCCAGCAGTCTCTCGGGAGGTTTCACAGATACGCAGTATTTT. Residues: CASSLSGGFTDTQYF.

V gene TRBV7-2 combines with J gene TRBJ1-5; perhaps TRBD1 as D (6 bases). The CDR3 has 15 amino acids. Germline-derived CDR1 and CDR2 are SGHTA and FQGNSA. V lost 0 bases to trimming and J lost 6 bases, with 12 bases between them. CDR3 amino acids: CASSLAGGAGQPQHF. The CDR3 DNA sequence: TGTGCCAGCAGCTTAGCGGGGGGGGCAGGTCAGCCCCAGCATTTT.

V usage is TRBV13 and J usage is TRBJ2-2, with a possible D match to TRBD1 (5 bases). CDR1 is PRHDT, CDR2 FYEKMQ, per germline (reference sequence). The CDR3 is made up of 16 amino acids. Trimming pared 3 bases from V and 1 base from J, leaving 12 bases between. CDR3 sequence: CASSLMTVRNTGELFF. DNA of the CDR3: TGTGCCAGCAGCTTGATGACAGTTCGGAACACCGGGGAGCTGTTTTTT.

The chain employs TRBV7-2 and TRBJ2-2; D possibly matches TRBD1 or TRBD2 (5 bases each). Germline V gene sequence: CDR1 SGHTA, CDR2 FQGNSA. V lost 1 base to trimming and J lost 6 bases, with 18 bases between them. The length of the CDR3 is 17 residues. The CDR3 region has the DNA TGTGCCAGCAGCTTAGTTTCGGGGCAGGTGGGCGCCGGGGAGCTGTTTTTT. Its protein is CASSLVSGQVGAGELFF.

This clone was seen more than once but under ten times. The chain uses TRBV15 and TRBJ1-2; the D is unclear. The V gene lost 2 bases and the J gene lost 1 base, with 8 bases spanning the gap. The CDR3 totals 14 residues. CDR1 is LNHNV and CDR2 is YYDKDF in the germline V gene (reference sequence). CDR3 protein: CATSRQSYNYGYTF. CDR3 DNA sequence: TGTGCCACCAGCAGACAGAGCTATAACTATGGCTACACCTTC.

The chain is built from TRBV7-2 and TRBJ1-6; 7 positions match TRBD1. V shed 1 base and J 10 bases; nucleotides not matched to a gene: 10. Looked up from germline, CDR1 is SGHTA and CDR2 is FQGNSA. CDR3 size: 16 residues. The CDR3 bases are TGTGCCAGCAGCTTAGTAACAGGGGCGGGGGAATCACCCCTCCACTTT. The encoded protein is CASSLVTGAGESPLHF.

The genes are TRBV28 and TRBJ1-5, with TRBD1 as a possible D gene (6 bases). Germline lookup yields CDR1 MDHEN and CDR2 SYDVKM. V lost 6 bases and J 2 bases, leaving 14 bases between the germline ends. The CDR3 has 15 residues. CDR3 nucleotide sequence: TGTGCCAGCAGCGCCGGGACAATTGGCAATCAGCCCCAGCATTTT. Its translation is CASSAGTIGNQPQHF.

This clone occurred a few times. This rearrangement joins TRBV5-1 to TRBJ2-1; D might be TRBD1 (8 bases). This CDR3 spans 15 amino acids. Germline V gene sequence: CDR1 SGHRS, CDR2 YFSETQ. V was shortened by 2 bases and J by 5 bases, with 14 bases between the two germline ends. The CDR3 DNA reads as TGCGCCAGCAGCTTACAGGGGGGGGCACACAATGAGCAGTTCTTC. This encodes CASSLQGGAHNEQFF.